This TCR beta chain was profiled in a study of blood T cells in healthy people across ages (dated by TCRdb to about 2015). Background on the whole study: In model experiments, template switching captured roughly one uniquely barcoded TCR beta cDNA molecule for every two T cells. For two donors (one aged 18 to 29 and one aged 80 or older), the study analyzed two additional independent replicas of 1 million unique cDNA reads from the same blood draw. The donors were divided into four age groups: young (average around 17 years), middle-aged (under 40), aged (roughly 60) and long-lived (about 79). Age-related changes in TCR beta repertoire diversity were measured in the study by deep sequencing normalized with unique cDNA molecular identifiers. Findings and caveats that apply to the study as a whole: Total diversity estimates from one million sequenced T cells were considered lower bounds and underestimates. Compared with the aged group, the long-lived group had more naive CD4+ T cells, fewer expanded clones and increased TCR diversity, a pattern suggesting age selection. Bulk unsorted PBMC profiling prevented conclusive comparison of naive and antigen-experienced compartments. The CMV infection status of donors was not known, potentially confounding age-related changes in expanded clonotypes. As age increased, observed TCR beta diversity per million T cells dropped in a roughly linear way, and a significant reduction was already evident by age around 41. A strong correlation was found between observed TCR beta diversity and the percentage of naive T cells measured by flow cytometry.

The method behind the library was 5' RACE. The run used an Illumina HiSeq 2500. A second PCR of roughly 6 to 11 cycles was run with a J-beta primer mix and a sample-barcoded 5' primer. A unique molecular identifier was introduced onto each TCR beta cDNA molecule by a template-switch 5' adaptor carrying 12 random nucleotides. At least 2.5 million CDR3-containing paired-end reads were obtained from each sample. The Mint cDNA synthesis kit, primed by a TRBC-specific oligonucleotide, was used to synthesize first-strand cDNA from all RNA. Following uracil-DNA glycosylase treatment, a first 18-cycle PCR with universal primers M1SS and BC2_uni_R was performed on all cDNA. The study's own analysis went as follows. Normalization of each sample was performed by random selection of 1 million high-quality reads, each carrying a distinct molecular identifier. Reads with shared molecular identifiers were discarded instead of being binned into consensus sequences. MiTCR, with a Q25 quality threshold and the strictest error-elimination algorithm, was used for CDR3 identification, clonotype clustering and error correction. A nonparametric unseen species model with Euler transformation was used to estimate a lower bound on total TCR beta diversity. TCRdb reran the public reads through fastp at Q25 and MiXCR, keeping productive beta chains. One record per CDR3 amino acid sequence lists the most common genes and DNA. These V and J calls originate from TCRdb's pipeline instead of the authors' own analysis. The sample has more than 1,000,000 distinct CDR3 sequences on record, approximately 25% of them singletons. Approximately 0.7% of the sample lies in the top ten.

The approximately 41 donors, aged 6 to 90 years, were systemically healthy Caucasian individuals from Russia. Approximately 9.3 milliliters of peripheral blood were drawn from each donor into EDTA-treated Vacutainer tubes. Ficoll-Paque density-gradient centrifugation was used to isolate PBMCs, with at least 6 million obtained per sample. Total RNA, at least 6 micrograms per sample, was extracted from PBMCs with Trizol reagent. Naive CD45RAhigh/CD27high T cell percentages were measured by flow cytometry on a PBMC aliquot from every donor. Concerning this clonotype itself: There is no known antigen for this receptor. No quality values exist for individual bases; no much larger clone is one base distant.

This same sample was also taken into another study, of T cells of mothers and their children. As noted in the second study: The donors were nine systemically healthy Caucasian individuals, made up of three mothers and their six children. cDNA synthesis used all of the extracted RNA, with roughly 1.6 ug of RNA in each 15 ul reaction. Sample barcodes and 2-4 random nucleotides were added via the M1S primer in the second PCR. More than 8 million TCR beta CDR3 reads were obtained from each mother, and roughly 3 million reads were obtained from each child. Thymic selection shapes the output of TCR recombination in a similar way in related and unrelated pairs, and inherited differences have a minor effect. Normalized repertoire overlap in related mother-child pairs was always slightly higher than in unrelated mother-child pairs, but the difference was never significant. Persistent microchimeric T cell clones were not detected, at a sensitivity of around 99 clones per million clonotypes. In the study, deep NGS was used to compare the TCR beta repertoires of mothers and children, and features distinguishing related mother-child pairs from unrelated individuals were sought. Mothers averaged roughly 36 +/- 4 years of age and children averaged 11 +/- 4 years. After adapter ligation with NEBNext reagents, the libraries were sequenced on Illumina HiSeq 2000 with 100+100 nt paired-end reads. To prevent cross-contamination, the mother and child libraries were prepared one month apart and sequenced in separate runs. Each donor had between roughly 450,000 and 2,300,000 distinct TCR beta clonotypes identified. Naive TCR beta clonotypes were estimated from low-frequency clonotypes matched to each donor's FACS-determined naive share, without sorting.

The sequencing input was blood. The clonotype comes from a girl aged 2-10 years in good health.

The sequence in DNA is TGTGCCAGCAGCTCCAATGTGGAGACCCAGTACTTC. Its protein is CASSSNVETQYF. The rearrangement combines TRBV11-2 with TRBJ2-5; the D gene identity is not certain. CDR1 and CDR2 are drawn from the germline V gene: SGHAT, FQNNGV. The CDR3 spans 12 residues, from the cysteine through the phenylalanine. CDR3 DNA is the only sequence kept; it has 36 bases, read in frame from the first base. The junction carries 8 bases between V and J, which are trimmed by 4 bases and 5 bases respectively.